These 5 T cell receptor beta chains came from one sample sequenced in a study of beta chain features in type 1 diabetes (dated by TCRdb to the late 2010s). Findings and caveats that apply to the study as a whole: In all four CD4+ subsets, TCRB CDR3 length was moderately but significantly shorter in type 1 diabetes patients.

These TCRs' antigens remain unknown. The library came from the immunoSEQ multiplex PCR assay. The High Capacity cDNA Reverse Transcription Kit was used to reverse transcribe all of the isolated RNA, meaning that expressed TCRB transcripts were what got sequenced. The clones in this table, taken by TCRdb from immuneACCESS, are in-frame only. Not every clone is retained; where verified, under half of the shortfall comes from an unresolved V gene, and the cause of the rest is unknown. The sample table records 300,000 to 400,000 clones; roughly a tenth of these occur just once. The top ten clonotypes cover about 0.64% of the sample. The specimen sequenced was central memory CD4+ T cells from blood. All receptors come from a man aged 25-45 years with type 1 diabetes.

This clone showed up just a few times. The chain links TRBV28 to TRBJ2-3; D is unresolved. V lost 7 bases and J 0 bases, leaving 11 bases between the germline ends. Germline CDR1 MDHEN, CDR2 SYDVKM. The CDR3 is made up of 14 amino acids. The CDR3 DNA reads TGTGCCAGCACTAAACTTACTAGCACAGATACGCAGTATTTT. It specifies CASTKLTSTDTQYF. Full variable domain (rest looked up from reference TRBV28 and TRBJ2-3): DVKVTQSSRYLVKRTGEKVFLECVQDMDHENMFWYRQDPGLGLRLIYFSYDVKMKEKGDIPEGYSVSREKKERFSLILESASTNQTSMYLCASTKLTSTDTQYFGPGTRLTVL.

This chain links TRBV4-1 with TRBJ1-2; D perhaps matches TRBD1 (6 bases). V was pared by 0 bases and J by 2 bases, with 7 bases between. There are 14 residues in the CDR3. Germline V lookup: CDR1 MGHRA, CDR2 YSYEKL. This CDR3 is CASSQDTGNYGYTF. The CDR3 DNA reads TGCGCCAGCAGCCAAGATACAGGGAACTATGGCTACACCTTC.

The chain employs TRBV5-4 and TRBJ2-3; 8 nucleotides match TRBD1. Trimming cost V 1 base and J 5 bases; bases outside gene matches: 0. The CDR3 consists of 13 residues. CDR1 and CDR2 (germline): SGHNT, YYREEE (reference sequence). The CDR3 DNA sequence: TGTGCCAGCAGCTTGACAGGGGGAGATACGCAGTATTTT. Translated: CASSLTGGDTQYF.

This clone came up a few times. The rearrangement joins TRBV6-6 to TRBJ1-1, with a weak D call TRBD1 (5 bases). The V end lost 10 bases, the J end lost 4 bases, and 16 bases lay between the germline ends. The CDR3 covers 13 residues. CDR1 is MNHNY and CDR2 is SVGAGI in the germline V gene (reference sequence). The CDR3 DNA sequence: TGTGCCATCAGCAGGGAATTGGGCACTGAAGCTTTCTTT. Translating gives CAISRELGTEAFF.

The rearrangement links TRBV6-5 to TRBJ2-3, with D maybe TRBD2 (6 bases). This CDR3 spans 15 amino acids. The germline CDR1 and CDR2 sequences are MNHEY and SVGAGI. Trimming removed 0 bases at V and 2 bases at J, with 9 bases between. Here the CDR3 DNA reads TGTGCCAGCAGTTACTCGGGACTCCTCACAGATACGCAGTATTTT. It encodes CASSYSGLLTDTQYF.